Shown below are 5 T cell receptor beta chains from a single sample sequenced in a study of cytomegalovirus exposure and HLA in healthy donors. 60 Vbeta and 13 Jbeta primers were used in PCR. Using immunoSEQ multiplex PCR, the repertoire was profiled, and TCRdb retains in-frame clones only, with some absent. There are under 120,000 clones in the sample, with 0.5% to 0.7% held by the top ten. Material: PBMCs. The receptors were sampled from a man aged 45-65 years in good health and CMV-seronegative.

The rearrangement joins TRBV7-9 to TRBJ1-4, with TRBD1 matching over 7 bases. The length of the CDR3 is 13 residues. The V segment lost 7 bases and the J segment 7 bases; nucleotides outside the gene matches: 6. The germline CDR1 and CDR2 sequences are SEHNR and FQNEAQ (reference sequence). CDR3 protein: CASINQGGEKLFF. In nucleotides, the CDR3 is TGTGCCAGCATCAACCAGGGGGGTGAAAAACTGTTTTTT.

The chain recombines TRBV18 with TRBJ2-7; D call uncertain. The germline gives CDR1 KGHSH, CDR2 LQKENI. The CDR3 length is 14 residues. The V gene lost 0 bases and the J gene lost 2 bases, with 8 bases spanning the gap. This CDR3 reads CASSPPEWAYEQYF. CDR3 nucleotide sequence: TGTGCCAGCTCACCACCGGAGTGGGCCTACGAGCAGTACTTC.

CDR3: CASSPRQLTNYGYTF. The DNA of the CDR3 is TGTGCCAGCAGCCCAAGACAGCTCACTAACTATGGCTACACCTTC. J is TRBJ1-2 and V is TRBV7-9; a possible D gene is TRBD1 (5 bases). The CDR3 length is 15 residues. CDR1 SEHNR and CDR2 FQNEAQ come from the germline V gene (reference sequence). Trimming cost V 5 bases and J 0 bases, with 13 bases left between them.

The rearrangement joins TRBV5-1 to TRBJ2-7, with 9 bases aligning to TRBD1. V was pared by 4 bases and J by 2 bases, with 4 bases of the junction left unmatched. Looked up from germline, CDR1 is SGHRS and CDR2 is YFSETQ. This CDR3 contains 14 residues. The CDR3 bases are TGCGCCAGCAGCGTGCGACAGGGGGCCTACGAGCAGTACTTC. As protein: CASSVRQGAYEQYF.

This chain links TRBV27 with TRBJ1-2; D is perhaps TRBD1 (6 bases). Trimming removed 10 bases from V and 5 bases from J, with 11 bases in between. Looked up from germline, CDR1 is MNHEY and CDR2 is SMNVEV (reference sequence). The length of the CDR3 is 11 residues. Written as DNA, the CDR3 is TGTGCCACCTGGGGGACATATGGCTACACCTTC. Its protein product is CATWGTYGYTF.